Presented here are 13 T cell receptor beta chains from one specimen sequenced in a study of blood T cell repertoires in COVID-19 (dated by TCRdb to the early 2020s). Libraries were prepared through the immunoSEQ multiplex PCR assay. This immuneACCESS table, as held by TCRdb, lists in-frame sequences with V and J called but not all clones. Of the missing ones, under half trace to an unresolved V gene in checked studies; the others have no known cause. This sample gives approximately 360,000 clones in total; 75% to 90% of them show up just once. About 4.9% of the sample lies in the top ten. Input material: PBMCs or T cells enriched from blood (not recorded which). The receptor set was obtained from a woman aged 45 to 65 who had recovered from COVID-19.

The CDR3, as DNA: TGTGCCAGTACCCAGGGGTATGGCAATCAGCCCCAGCATTTT. Translated: CASTQGYGNQPQHF. The chain has TRBV19 and TRBJ1-5; tentative D call: TRBD1 (6 bases). Germline-derived CDR1 and CDR2 are LNHDA and SQIVND (reference sequence). The CDR3 is 14 amino acids. The V and J ends lost 7 bases and 2 bases respectively, with 12 bases between them.

The chain joins TRBV27 to TRBJ1-3; the D is unclear. Germline loops: CDR1 MNHEY, CDR2 SMNVEV (reference sequence). The germline V and J ends were trimmed by 5 bases and 0 bases, with 14 bases remaining between them. The CDR3 runs to 16 residues. The DNA for the CDR3 is TGTGCCAGCAGTCCACGGGATGGGCACTCTGGAAACACCATATATTTT. As protein: CASSPRDGHSGNTIYF.

About this clone itself: This may arise from a read error, as a much more abundant clone is one base away. The chain is built from TRBV7-2 and TRBJ1-2; D call uncertain. Trimming took off 5 bases at V and 1 base at J, with 8 bases between the two ends. The germline CDR1 and CDR2 sequences are SGHTA and FQGNSA. The CDR3 has 13 amino acids. CDR3 in DNA: TGTGCCAGCAGCCGGGAGATTAACTATGGCTACACCTTC. It translates to CASSREINYGYTF.

The chain couples TRBV9 to TRBJ1-4; D not certain. The V gene lost 4 bases and the J gene lost 10 bases, with 14 bases spanning the gap. Germline-derived CDR1 and CDR2 are SGDLS and YYNGEE. CDR3 length: 13 amino acids. The CDR3 DNA reads TGTGCCAGCAGCACTCAACCAGCGGCAAAACTGTTTTTT. Its protein is CASSTQPAAKLFF.

The J gene is TRBJ2-7, the V gene TRBV21-1; TRBD1 reflects the table's D call only, with no check against the DNA. TRBV21-1 is flagged as a pseudogene. The CDR3 contains 21 residues. The CDR3 sequence: CASSKLGYSSPRQGVSYEQYF. The CDR3, as DNA: TGTGCCAGCAGCAAATTGGGCTATTCATCTCCTAGGCAGGGGGTAAGTTACGAGCAGTACTTC.

This clone is a singleton in its sample. V gene TRBV4-1 combines with J gene TRBJ2-1, with a weak D call TRBD1 (6 bases). Germline values: CDR1 MGHRA, CDR2 YSYEKL. The CDR3 runs 15 residues. With 1 base removed from V and 7 bases from J, the gap between germline ends came to 14 bases. For the CDR3, the DNA is TGCGCCAGCAGCCAAGTCTTGCAGGGGAATAATGAGCAGTTCTTC. It encodes CASSQVLQGNNEQFF.

V gene TRBV19 combines with J gene TRBJ1-1; 9 bases fit TRBD1. Looked up from germline, CDR1 is LNHDA and CDR2 is SQIVND (reference sequence). The CDR3 loop spans 14 amino acids. V dropped 5 bases and J dropped 5; count of bases not matched to a gene: 6. CDR3 sequence (DNA): TGTGCCAGTAGTCTACAGGGGGCAGTTACTGAAGCTTTCTTT. Its protein is CASSLQGAVTEAFF.

In its sample, this clone was seen a few times. The chain employs TRBV19 and TRBJ2-3; the match to TRBD2 covers 7 bases. This CDR3 is built from 15 residues. With V trimmed by 3 bases and J by 5 bases, 8 bases remained unmatched. Germline V gene sequence: CDR1 LNHDA, CDR2 SQIVND (reference sequence). The CDR3 region is CASSIAGVAGDTQYF. The DNA of the CDR3 is TGTGCCAGTAGTATCGCGGGGGTAGCGGGAGATACGCAGTATTTT.

The chain joins TRBV29-1 to TRBJ1-1; D is unresolved. Trimming pared 5 bases from V and 6 bases from J, leaving 7 bases between. The CDR3 contains 10 residues. Germline V lookup: CDR1 SQVTM, CDR2 ANQGSEA. The CDR3 bases are TGCAGCGTTATAATCGCTGAAGCTTTCTTT. Residues: CSVIIAEAFF. The variable domain in full, completed from reference TRBV29-1 and TRBJ1-1, reads SAVISQKPSRDICQRGTSLTIQCQVDSQVTMMFWYRQQPGQSLTLIATANQGSEATYESGFVIDKFPISRPNLTFSTLTVSNMSPEDSSIYLCSVIIAEAFFGQGTRLTVV.

This clone was seen more than once but under ten times. The chain joins TRBV30 to TRBJ1-6, with D tentatively TRBD1 (5 bases). Germline CDR1 GTSNPN, CDR2 SVGIG (reference sequence). CDR3 size: 14 residues. V shed 4 bases and J shed 6 bases, with 13 bases lying between them. The CDR3 region has the DNA TGTGCCTGGACGGCGGGGACCTTTAATTCACCCCTCCACTTT. Residues: CAWTAGTFNSPLHF. Based on the CDR3 plus reference TRBV30 and TRBJ1-6, the full variable domain is SQTIHQWPATLVQPVGSPLSLECTVEGTSNPNLYWYRQAAGRGLQLLFYSVGIGQISSEVPQNLSASRPQDRQFILSSKKLLLSDSGFYLCAWTAGTFNSPLHFGNGTRLTVT.

The chain recombines TRBV28 with TRBJ2-7; D uncertain. CDR1 MDHEN and CDR2 SYDVKM come from the germline V gene. Trimming took off 5 bases at V and 3 bases at J, with 14 bases between the two ends. This CDR3 has 14 amino acids. CDR3 sequence: CASSNRRQGYEQYF. CDR3 coding DNA: TGTGCCAGCAGTAACCGAAGACAAGGCTACGAGCAGTACTTC. The full variable domain, its missing parts supplied by reference TRBV28 and TRBJ2-7, is DVKVTQSSRYLVKRTGEKVFLECVQDMDHENMFWYRQDPGLGLRLIYFSYDVKMKEKGDIPEGYSVSREKKERFSLILESASTNQTSMYLCASSNRRQGYEQYFGPGTRLTVT.

Concerning this clone itself: Sequence at one end of the junction differs from germline and may be a read error. The CDR3 nucleotides are TGTGCCAGCAACTTGGGGACAGACATCTATGGCTACACCTTC. Encoded protein: CASNLGTDIYGYTF. The V gene is TRBV5-4, the J gene TRBJ1-2, with 7 nucleotides matching TRBD1. CDR3 length: 14 residues. Germline assignment: CDR1 SGHNT and CDR2 YYREEE (reference sequence).

To note about this clone: This sample includes further DNA sequences coding for the same CDR3. The chain employs TRBV20-1 and TRBJ1-2; 7 bases map to TRBD1. The germline CDR1 and CDR2 sequences are DFQATT and SNEGSKA (reference sequence). J lost 8 bases, V lost 6 bases, and 6 bases had no gene match. The CDR3 consists of 11 residues. Here the CDR3 reads CSARQGDGYTF. The CDR3 DNA reads TGCAGTGCACGGCAGGGGGACGGCTACACCTTC.